The 18 T cell receptor beta chains presented below share a single source sample, sequenced in a study of blood T cell repertoires in COVID-19. Using immunoSEQ multiplex PCR, the repertoire was profiled, and TCRdb retains in-frame clones only, with some absent. Of 250,000 to 350,000 clones in the sample, about nine tenths were seen once. Specimen: peripheral blood. These receptors were taken from a woman between 45 and 65 years old who had recovered from COVID-19.

The chain joins TRBV7-2 to TRBJ2-3; no clear D gene. The CDR3 is made up of 13 amino acids. Deletions cut 0 bases from V and 4 bases from J, with 5 bases between. Germline-derived CDR1 and CDR2 are SGHTA and FQGNSA. CDR3 sequence reads: CASSLAAPDTQYF. The CDR3 coding sequence is TGTGCCAGCAGCTTAGCGGCCCCAGATACGCAGTATTTT.

In this sample, this clone turned up many times. The chain employs TRBV6-5 and TRBJ2-3; 10 bases agree with TRBD1. Unmatched junction bases numbered 2, after V lost 6 bases and J lost 5 bases. Germline V gene sequence: CDR1 MNHEY, CDR2 SVGAGI. The CDR3 extends over 13 amino acids. The CDR3 spells CASSWDRGDTQYF. CDR3 in DNA: TGTGCCAGCAGCTGGGACAGGGGAGATACGCAGTATTTT.

The CDR3 DNA follows: TGTGCCAGCAGCTTGAATTCGGTTTCAAGCAATCAGCCCCAGCATTTT. Amino acid sequence: CASSLNSVSSNQPQHF. V and J are TRBV5-6 and TRBJ1-5; D call uncertain. Between the trimmed V and J ends, which lost 1 base and 1 base, there was a span of 12 bases. The CDR3 totals 16 residues. CDR1 and CDR2 from the germline V gene are SGHDT and YYEEEE.

This clone was seen a handful of times. V usage is TRBV6-5 and J usage is TRBJ1-4; D not certain. Deletions cut 4 bases from V and 4 bases from J, with 10 bases between. The germline CDR1 and CDR2 sequences are MNHEY and SVGAGI. CDR3 size: 14 residues. This chain's CDR3 is CASSSGVYNEKLFF. Here the CDR3 DNA reads TGTGCCAGCAGTTCGGGAGTCTATAATGAAAAACTGTTTTTT.

The sample holds one count of this clone. This chain uses TRBV5-4 with TRBJ2-1; 7 positions match TRBD2. V lost 0 bases to trimming and J lost 0 bases; unmatched junction nucleotides: 3. The CDR3 totals 16 residues. Germline CDR1 SGHNT, CDR2 YYREEE (reference sequence). DNA for the CDR3: TGTGCCAGCAGCTTGGACCCTAGCGGCTCCTACAATGAGCAGTTCTTC. It is translated as CASSLDPSGSYNEQFF.

DNA of the CDR3: TGTGCCAGCAGCCGGAGGGGCGGGGAGACCCAGTACTTC. Translating it yields CASSRRGGETQYF. V is TRBV3-1 (or the pseudogene TRBV3-2) and J is TRBJ2-5, with D tentatively TRBD2 (6 bases). The V gene's germline CDR1 is LGHDT and CDR2 YNNKEL (reference sequence). This CDR3 region has 13 residues. The ends were cut back, 4 bases at V and 5 bases at J, with 11 bases in the middle.

This clone has a handful of counts. The V and J genes are TRBV5-4 and TRBJ2-3, with D perhaps matching TRBD2 (5 bases). The V gene lost 0 bases and the J gene lost 3 bases, with 11 bases spanning the gap. The V gene's germline CDR1 is SGHNT and CDR2 YYREEE (reference sequence). The CDR3 length is 15 residues. CDR3: CASSLGGSGTDTQYF. DNA for the CDR3: TGTGCCAGCAGCTTGGGAGGGAGCGGTACAGATACGCAGTATTTT.

The rearrangement joins TRBV29-1 to TRBJ2-5; the D gene is possibly TRBD1 (5 bases). V was trimmed by 7 bases and J by 3 bases, leaving 12 bases between them. CDR1 and CDR2 from the germline V gene are SQVTM and ANQGSEA. CDR3 length equals 12 residues. The CDR3 loop reads CSAGHVEETQYF. The CDR3 coding sequence is TGCAGCGCTGGACACGTAGAAGAGACCCAGTACTTC.

This clone was detected ten times or more. This same CDR3 is encoded by further DNA sequences in the sample. J is TRBJ1-5 and V is TRBV18; D not resolved. Germline V gene lookup returns CDR1 KGHSH and CDR2 LQKENI. The CDR3 has 13 amino acids. Trimming removed 3 bases at V and 3 bases at J, with 6 bases between. The CDR3 spells CASSPTNNQPQHF. CDR3 nucleotide sequence: TGTGCCAGCTCACCGACAAACAATCAGCCCCAGCATTTT.

The V and J genes are TRBV6-2 or TRBV6-3 and TRBJ1-5; 8 positions match TRBD1. The length of the CDR3 is 15 residues. The V and J ends lost 2 bases and 6 bases, in that order; junction bases with no gene match: 6. Germline V CDR1 and CDR2: MNHEY, SVGEGT. Here the CDR3 reads CASSYPDRVGQPQHF. In DNA, the CDR3 is TGTGCCAGCAGTTACCCGGACAGGGTGGGTCAGCCCCAGCATTTT.

V usage is TRBV28 and J usage is TRBJ1-2, with 9 bases lining up with TRBD1. The J segment lost 8 bases and the V segment lost 4 bases, leaving 8 bases of the junction unmatched. CDR3 length: 14 amino acids. Per the germline V gene, CDR1 is MDHEN and CDR2 is SYDVKM. The CDR3 loop is CASSSLQGARGYTF. The CDR3 DNA follows: TGTGCCAGCAGTTCCCTACAGGGGGCAAGGGGCTACACCTTC.

For this clone: Other nucleotide sequences in the sample specify the same CDR3. The CDR3 bases are TGTGCCAGTAGTATAGCAGGGACTGAAGCTTTCTTT. Encoded protein: CASSIAGTEAFF. The V call is TRBV19, the J call TRBJ1-1; D might be TRBD1 (5 bases). V was shortened by 1 base and J by 5 bases, with 5 bases between the two germline ends. Germline assignment: CDR1 LNHDA and CDR2 SQIVND (reference sequence). The CDR3 consists of 12 residues.

The chain recombines TRBV4-3 with TRBJ1-3, with 7 bases fitting TRBD1. CDR1 and CDR2 from the germline V gene are LGHNA and YSLEER. Trimming removed 0 bases from V and 6 bases from J; junction bases left unmatched: 8. This CDR3 has 16 amino acids. In DNA form, the CDR3 reads TGCGCCAGCAGCCAAGATTTATGGCAGGGGGTAAACACCATATATTTT. It specifies CASSQDLWQGVNTIYF.

This CDR3 is CATSPGGMGSNEKLFF. In nucleotides, the CDR3 is TGTGCCACCAGTCCTGGGGGGATGGGTTCAAATGAAAAACTGTTTTTT. This sequence joins TRBV15 and TRBJ1-4; D is possibly TRBD1 (5 bases). The CDR3 length is 16 residues. Germline CDR1 is LNHNV and CDR2 is YYDKDF (reference sequence). Deletions cut 6 bases from V and 5 bases from J, with 19 bases between.

The CDR3 region is CASSLASHEQFF. The CDR3 nucleotides read TGTGCCAGCAGCTTAGCCTCCCATGAGCAGTTCTTC. The chain employs TRBV7-2 and TRBJ2-1, with D uncertain. The CDR3 contains 12 residues. Deletions cut 0 bases from V and 8 bases from J, with 5 bases between. Per the germline V gene, CDR1 is SGHTA and CDR2 is FQGNSA.

The gene calls are TRBV12-3 or TRBV12-4 and TRBJ2-1, with 9 nucleotides matching TRBD2. This CDR3 region has 13 residues. V lost 4 bases to trimming and J lost 10 bases; unmatched junction nucleotides: 5. CDR3 bases: TGTGCCAGCAGTTCGGGACTAGCCTGGGAGCAGTTCTTC. Translating gives CASSSGLAWEQFF.

Regarding this clone: A junction end diverges from the germline sequence, so it may reflect a read error. The chain uses TRBV7-7 and TRBJ2-3, with TRBD2 identical over 13 bases. The CDR3 consists of 15 residues. The V gene's germline CDR1 is SSHAT and CDR2 FNYEAQ (reference sequence). The DNA for the CDR3 is TGTGCTAGCAGCCCGGGACTAGCGGGGTCAGATACGCAGTATTTT. This translates into CASSPGLAGSDTQYF.

The CDR3 bases are TGTGCCAGCAGCCCGGGACAGGGGGCTAGGAACACTGAAGCTTTCTTT. Its protein product is CASSPGQGARNTEAFF. The rearrangement uses TRBV11-2 and TRBJ1-1; the match to TRBD1 covers 12 bases. The ends lost 5 bases at V and 1 base at J; junction bases unmatched: 5. The CDR3 runs 16 residues. The germline V gene has CDR1 SGHAT and CDR2 FQNNGV.